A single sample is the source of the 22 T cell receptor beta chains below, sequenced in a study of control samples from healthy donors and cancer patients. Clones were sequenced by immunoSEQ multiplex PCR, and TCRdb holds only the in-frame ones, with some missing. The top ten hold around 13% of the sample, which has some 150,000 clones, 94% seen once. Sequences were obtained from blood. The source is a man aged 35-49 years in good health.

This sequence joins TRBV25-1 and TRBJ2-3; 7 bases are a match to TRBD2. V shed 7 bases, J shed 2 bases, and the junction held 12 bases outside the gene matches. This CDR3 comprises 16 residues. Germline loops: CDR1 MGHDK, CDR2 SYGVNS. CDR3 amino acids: CASTRWGGVDTDTQYF. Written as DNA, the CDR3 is TGTGCCAGCACCCGATGGGGAGGGGTGGACACAGATACGCAGTATTTT.

This chain's CDR3 is CASSQVSSVYNEQFF. DNA of the CDR3: TGCGCCAGCAGCCAAGTCTCGTCAGTTTACAATGAGCAGTTCTTC. The chain recombines TRBV4-3 with TRBJ2-1; no definite D call. There are 15 residues in the CDR3. CDR1 and CDR2 (germline): LGHNA, YSLEER. V was clipped by 1 base and J by 4 bases, with 11 bases between them.

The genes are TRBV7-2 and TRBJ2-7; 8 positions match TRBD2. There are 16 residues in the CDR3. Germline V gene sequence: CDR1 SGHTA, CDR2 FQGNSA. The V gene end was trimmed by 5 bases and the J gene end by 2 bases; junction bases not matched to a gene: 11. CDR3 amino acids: CASSRRGGGSTYEQYF. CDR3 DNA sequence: TGTGCCAGCAGCCGCCGGGGGGGCGGGAGTACCTACGAGCAGTACTTC.

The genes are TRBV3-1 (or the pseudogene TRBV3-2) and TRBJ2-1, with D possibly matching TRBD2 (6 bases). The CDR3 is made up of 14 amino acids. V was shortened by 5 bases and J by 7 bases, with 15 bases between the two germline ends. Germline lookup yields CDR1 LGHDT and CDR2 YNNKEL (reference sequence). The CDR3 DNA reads TGTGCCAGCAGCAATGACGGGAGAAAAAATGAGCAGTTCTTC. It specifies CASSNDGRKNEQFF.

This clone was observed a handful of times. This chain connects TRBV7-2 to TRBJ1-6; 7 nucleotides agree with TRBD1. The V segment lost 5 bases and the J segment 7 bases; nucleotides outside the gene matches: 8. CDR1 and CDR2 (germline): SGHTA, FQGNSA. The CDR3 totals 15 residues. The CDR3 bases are TGTGCCAGCAGCCCTGGAGGGGGCAAGAATTCACCCCTCCACTTT. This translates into CASSPGGGKNSPLHF. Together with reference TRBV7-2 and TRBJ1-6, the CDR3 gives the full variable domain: GAGVSQSPSNKVTEKGKDVELRCDPISGHTALYWYRQSLGQGLEFLIYFQGNSAPDKSGLPSDRFSAERTGGSVSTLTIQRTQQEDSAVYLCASSPGGGKNSPLHFGNGTRLTVT.

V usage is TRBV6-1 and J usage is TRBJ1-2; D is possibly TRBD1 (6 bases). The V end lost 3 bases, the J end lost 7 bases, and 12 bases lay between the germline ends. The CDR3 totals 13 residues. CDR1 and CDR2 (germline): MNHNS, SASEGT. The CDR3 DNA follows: TGTGCCAGCAGTGAGCAACAGGGTGGTGGCTACACCTTC. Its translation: CASSEQQGGGYTF.

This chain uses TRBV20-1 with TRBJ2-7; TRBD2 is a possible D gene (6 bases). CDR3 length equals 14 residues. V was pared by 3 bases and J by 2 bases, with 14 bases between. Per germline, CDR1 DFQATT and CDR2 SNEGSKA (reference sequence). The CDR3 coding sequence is TGCAGTGCTAGTCATCGGAGGGAACCCTACGAGCAGTACTTC. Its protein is CSASHRREPYEQYF.

CDR3 sequence reads: CASNAGTSGQPQHF. CDR3 sequence (DNA): TGTGCCAGCAATGCCGGGACCTCCGGTCAGCCCCAGCATTTT. The chain carries TRBV27 and TRBJ1-5; D may be TRBD1 (5 bases). Trimming stripped 7 bases from V and 6 bases from J, with 16 bases between. Germline assignment: CDR1 MNHEY and CDR2 SMNVEV (reference sequence). CDR3 size: 14 residues.

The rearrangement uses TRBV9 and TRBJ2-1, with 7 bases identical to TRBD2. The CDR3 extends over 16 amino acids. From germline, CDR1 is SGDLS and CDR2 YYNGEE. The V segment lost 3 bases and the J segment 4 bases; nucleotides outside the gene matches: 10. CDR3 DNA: TGTGCCAGCAGCGAAAATCCTAGCGGCCAGTACAATGAGCAGTTCTTC. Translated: CASSENPSGQYNEQFF.

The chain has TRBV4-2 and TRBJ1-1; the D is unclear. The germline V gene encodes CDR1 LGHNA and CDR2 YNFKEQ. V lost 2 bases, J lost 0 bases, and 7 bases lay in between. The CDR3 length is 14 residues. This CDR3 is CASSQTLMNTEAFF. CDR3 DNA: TGTGCCAGCAGCCAAACCCTGATGAACACTGAAGCTTTCTTT.

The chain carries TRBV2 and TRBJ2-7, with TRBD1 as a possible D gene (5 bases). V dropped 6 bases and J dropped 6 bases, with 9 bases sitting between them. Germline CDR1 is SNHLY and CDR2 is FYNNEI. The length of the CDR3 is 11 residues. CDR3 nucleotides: TGTGCCAGCAGGACAGTCGGCGAGCAGTACTTC. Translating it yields CASRTVGEQYF. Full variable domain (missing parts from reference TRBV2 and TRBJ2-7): EPEVTQTPSHQVTQMGQEVILRCVPISNHLYFYWYRQILGQKVEFLVSFYNNEISEKSEIFDDQFSVERPDGSNFTLKIRSTKLEDSAMYFCASRTVGEQYFGPGTRLTVT.

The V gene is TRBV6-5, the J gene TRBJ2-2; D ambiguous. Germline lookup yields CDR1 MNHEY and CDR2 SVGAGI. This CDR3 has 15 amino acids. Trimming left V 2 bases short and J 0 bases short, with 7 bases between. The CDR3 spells CASSYDAPNTGELFF. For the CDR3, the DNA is TGTGCCAGCAGTTACGACGCCCCGAACACCGGGGAGCTGTTTTTT.

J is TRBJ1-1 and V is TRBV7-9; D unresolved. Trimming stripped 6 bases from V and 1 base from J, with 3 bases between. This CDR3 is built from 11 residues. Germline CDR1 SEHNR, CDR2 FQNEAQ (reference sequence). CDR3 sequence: CASRANTEAFF. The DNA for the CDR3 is TGTGCCAGCAGGGCGAACACTGAAGCTTTCTTT.

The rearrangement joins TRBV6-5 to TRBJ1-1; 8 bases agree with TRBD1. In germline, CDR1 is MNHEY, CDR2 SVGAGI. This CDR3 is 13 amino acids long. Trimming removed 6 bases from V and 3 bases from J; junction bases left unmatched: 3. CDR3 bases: TGTGCCAGCAGAGTGGACAGGGACACTGAAGCTTTCTTT. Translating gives CASRVDRDTEAFF.

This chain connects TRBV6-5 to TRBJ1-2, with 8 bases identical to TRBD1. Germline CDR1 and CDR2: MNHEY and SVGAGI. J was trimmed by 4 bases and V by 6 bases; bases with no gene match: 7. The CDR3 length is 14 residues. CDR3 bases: TGTGCCAGCAGCACCGCGACAGGGGTCTATGGCTACACCTTC. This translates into CASSTATGVYGYTF.

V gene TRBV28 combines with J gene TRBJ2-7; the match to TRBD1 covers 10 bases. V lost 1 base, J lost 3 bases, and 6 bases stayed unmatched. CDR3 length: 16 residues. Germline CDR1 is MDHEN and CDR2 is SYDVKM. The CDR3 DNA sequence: TGTGCCAGCAGTTTATCGGGACAGGGGTCCCACTACGAGCAGTACTTC. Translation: CASSLSGQGSHYEQYF.

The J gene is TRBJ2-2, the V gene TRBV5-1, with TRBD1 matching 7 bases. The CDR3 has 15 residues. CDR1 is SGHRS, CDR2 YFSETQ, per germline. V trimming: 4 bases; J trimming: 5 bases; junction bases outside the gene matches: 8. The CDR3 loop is CASSLTGTETGELFF. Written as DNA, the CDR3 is TGCGCCAGCAGCCTAACCGGGACAGAGACCGGGGAGCTGTTTTTT. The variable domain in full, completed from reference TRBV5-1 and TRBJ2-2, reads KAGVTQTPRYLIKTRGQQVTLSCSPISGHRSVSWYQQTPGQGLQFLFEYFSETQRNKGNFPGRFSGRQFSNSRSEMNVSTLELGDSALYLCASSLTGTETGELFFGEGSRLTVL.

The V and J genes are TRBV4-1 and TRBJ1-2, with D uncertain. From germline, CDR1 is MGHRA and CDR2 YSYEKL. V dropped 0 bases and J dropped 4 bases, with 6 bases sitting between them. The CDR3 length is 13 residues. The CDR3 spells CASSQDLTYGYTF. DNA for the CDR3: TGCGCCAGCAGCCAAGATTTGACCTATGGCTACACCTTC.

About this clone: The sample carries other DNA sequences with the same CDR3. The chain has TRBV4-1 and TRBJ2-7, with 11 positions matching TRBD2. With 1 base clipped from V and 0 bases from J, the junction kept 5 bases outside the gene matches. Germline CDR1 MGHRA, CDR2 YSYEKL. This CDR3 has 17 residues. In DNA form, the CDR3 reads TGCGCCAGCAGCCAAGTTACTAGCGGGAGAAGCTCCTACGAGCAGTACTTC. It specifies CASSQVTSGRSSYEQYF.

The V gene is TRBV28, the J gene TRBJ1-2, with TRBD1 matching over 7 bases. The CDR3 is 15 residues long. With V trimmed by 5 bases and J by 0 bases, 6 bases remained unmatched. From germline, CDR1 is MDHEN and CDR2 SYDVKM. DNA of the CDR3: TGTGCCAGCAGTAGCCACGACAGGGCTAACTATGGCTACACCTTC. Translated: CASSSHDRANYGYTF.

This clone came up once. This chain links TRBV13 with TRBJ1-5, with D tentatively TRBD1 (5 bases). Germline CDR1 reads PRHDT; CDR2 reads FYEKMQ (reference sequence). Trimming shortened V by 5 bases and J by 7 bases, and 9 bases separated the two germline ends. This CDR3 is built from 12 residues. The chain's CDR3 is CASSQGRQPQHF. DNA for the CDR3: TGTGCCAGCAGCCAGGGACGCCAGCCCCAGCATTTT.

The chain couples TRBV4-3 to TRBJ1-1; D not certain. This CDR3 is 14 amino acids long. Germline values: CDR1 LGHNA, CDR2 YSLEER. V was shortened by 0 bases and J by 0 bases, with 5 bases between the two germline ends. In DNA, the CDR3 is TGCGCCAGCAGCCAAGAGGGTATGAACACTGAAGCTTTCTTT. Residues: CASSQEGMNTEAFF.